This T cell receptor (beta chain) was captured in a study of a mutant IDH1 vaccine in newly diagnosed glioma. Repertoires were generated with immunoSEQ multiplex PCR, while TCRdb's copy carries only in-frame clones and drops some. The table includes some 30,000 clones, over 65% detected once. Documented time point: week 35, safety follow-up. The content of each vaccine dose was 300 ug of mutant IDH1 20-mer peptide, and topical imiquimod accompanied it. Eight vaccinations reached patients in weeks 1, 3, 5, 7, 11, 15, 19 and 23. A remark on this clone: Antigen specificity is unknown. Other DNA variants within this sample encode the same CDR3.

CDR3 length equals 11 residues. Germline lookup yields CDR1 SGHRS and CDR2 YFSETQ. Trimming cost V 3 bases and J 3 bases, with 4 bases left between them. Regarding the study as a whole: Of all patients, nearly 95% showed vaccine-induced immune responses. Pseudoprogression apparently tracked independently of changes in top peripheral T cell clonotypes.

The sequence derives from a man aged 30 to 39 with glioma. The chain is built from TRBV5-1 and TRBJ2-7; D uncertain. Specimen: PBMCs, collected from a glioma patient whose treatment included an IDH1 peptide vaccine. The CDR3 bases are TGCGCCAGCAGCTCGGACTACGAGCAGTACTTC. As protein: CASSSDYEQYF.